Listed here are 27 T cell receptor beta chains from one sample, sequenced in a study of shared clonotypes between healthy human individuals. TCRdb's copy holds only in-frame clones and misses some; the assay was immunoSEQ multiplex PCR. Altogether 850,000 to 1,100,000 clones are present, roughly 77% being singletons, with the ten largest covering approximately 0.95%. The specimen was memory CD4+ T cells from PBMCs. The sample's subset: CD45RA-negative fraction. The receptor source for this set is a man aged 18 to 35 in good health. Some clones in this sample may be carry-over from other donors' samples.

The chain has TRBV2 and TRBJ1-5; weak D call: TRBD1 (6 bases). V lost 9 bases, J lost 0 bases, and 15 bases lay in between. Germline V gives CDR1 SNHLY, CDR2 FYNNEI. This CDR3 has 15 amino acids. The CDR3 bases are TGTGCCAGTCAGAAGGACAGCAATAGCAATCAGCCCCAGCATTTT. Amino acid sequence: CASQKDSNSNQPQHF.

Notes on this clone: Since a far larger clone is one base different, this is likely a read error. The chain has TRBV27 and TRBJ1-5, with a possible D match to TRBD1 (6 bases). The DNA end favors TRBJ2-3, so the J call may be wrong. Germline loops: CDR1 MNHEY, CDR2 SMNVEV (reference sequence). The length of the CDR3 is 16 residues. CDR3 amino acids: CASSAFSTGFNQPQYF. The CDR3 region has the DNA TGTGCCAGCAGTGCTTTTAGCACAGGGTTCAATCAGCCCCAGTATTTT.

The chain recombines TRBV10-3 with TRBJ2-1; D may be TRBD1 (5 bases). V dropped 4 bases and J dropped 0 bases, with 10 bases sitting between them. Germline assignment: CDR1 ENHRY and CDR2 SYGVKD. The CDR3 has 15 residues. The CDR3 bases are TGTGCCATCAGTGTTGGCAGGGACTCCTACAATGAGCAGTTCTTC. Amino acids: CAISVGRDSYNEQFF.

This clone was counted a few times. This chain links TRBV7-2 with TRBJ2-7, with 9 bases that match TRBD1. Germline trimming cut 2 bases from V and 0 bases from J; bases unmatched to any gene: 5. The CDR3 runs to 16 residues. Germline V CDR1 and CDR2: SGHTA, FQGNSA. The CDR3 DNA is TGTGCCAGCAGCTTACTGGGACAGGGCTACTCCTACGAGCAGTACTTC. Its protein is CASSLLGQGYSYEQYF.

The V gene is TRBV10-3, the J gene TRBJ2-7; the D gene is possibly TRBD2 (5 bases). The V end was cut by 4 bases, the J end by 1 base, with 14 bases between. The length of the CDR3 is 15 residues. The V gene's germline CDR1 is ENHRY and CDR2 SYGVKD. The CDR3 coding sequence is TGTGCCATCAGTGGCCCGCGGGCGCGATCCTACGAGCAGTACTTC. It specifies CAISGPRARSYEQYF.

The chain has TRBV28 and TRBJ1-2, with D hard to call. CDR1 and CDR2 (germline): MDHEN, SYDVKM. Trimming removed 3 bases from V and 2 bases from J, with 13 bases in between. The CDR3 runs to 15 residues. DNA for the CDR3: TGTGCCAGCAGTTTTTTGACTAGGGCGAACTATGGCTACACCTTC. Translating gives CASSFLTRANYGYTF.

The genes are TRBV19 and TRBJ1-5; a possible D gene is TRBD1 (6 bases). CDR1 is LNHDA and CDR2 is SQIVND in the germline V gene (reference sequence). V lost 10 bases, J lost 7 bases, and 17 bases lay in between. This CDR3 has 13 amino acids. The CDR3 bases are TGTGCCACCGCACCTCAGGGGAACCAGCCCCAGCATTTT. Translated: CATAPQGNQPQHF.

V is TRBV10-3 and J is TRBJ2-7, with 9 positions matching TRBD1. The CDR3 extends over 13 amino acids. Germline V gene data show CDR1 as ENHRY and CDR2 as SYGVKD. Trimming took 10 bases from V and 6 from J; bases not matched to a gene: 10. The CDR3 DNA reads TGTGCCACCCGCGGGGACAGGGCTTCCGAGCAGTACTTC. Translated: CATRGDRASEQYF.

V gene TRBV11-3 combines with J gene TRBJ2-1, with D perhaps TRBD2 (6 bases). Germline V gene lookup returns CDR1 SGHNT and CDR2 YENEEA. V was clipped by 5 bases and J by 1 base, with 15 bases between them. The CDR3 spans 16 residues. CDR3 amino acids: CASSPGGAVSYNEQFF. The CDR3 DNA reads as TGTGCCAGCAGCCCCGGGGGAGCGGTATCCTACAATGAGCAGTTCTTC.

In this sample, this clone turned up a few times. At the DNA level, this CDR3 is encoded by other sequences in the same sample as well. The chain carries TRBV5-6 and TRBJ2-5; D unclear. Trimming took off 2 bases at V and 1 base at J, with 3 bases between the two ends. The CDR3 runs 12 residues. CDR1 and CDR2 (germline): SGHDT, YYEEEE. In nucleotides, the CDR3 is TGTGCCAGCAGCTTATCCCAAGAGACCCAGTACTTC. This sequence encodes CASSLSQETQYF.

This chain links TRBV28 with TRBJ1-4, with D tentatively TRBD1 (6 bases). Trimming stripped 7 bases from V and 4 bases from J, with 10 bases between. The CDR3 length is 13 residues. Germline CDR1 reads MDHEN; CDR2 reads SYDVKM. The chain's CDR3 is CASNRVNNEKLFF. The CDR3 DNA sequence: TGTGCCAGCAACAGGGTCAATAATGAAAAACTGTTTTTT.

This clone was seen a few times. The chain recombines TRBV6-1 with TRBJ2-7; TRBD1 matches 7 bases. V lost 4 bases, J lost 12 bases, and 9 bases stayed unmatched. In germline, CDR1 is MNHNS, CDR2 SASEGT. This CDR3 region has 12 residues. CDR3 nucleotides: TGTGCCAGCAGTGCCCCTGACAGGGCAAGGTACTTC. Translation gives CASSAPDRARYF.

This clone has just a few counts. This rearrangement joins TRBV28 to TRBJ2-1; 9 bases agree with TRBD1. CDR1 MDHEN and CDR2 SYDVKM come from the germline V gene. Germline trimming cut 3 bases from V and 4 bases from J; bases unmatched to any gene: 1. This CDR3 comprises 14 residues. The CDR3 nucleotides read TGTGCCAGCAGTTTCGGGACAGGGTACAATGAGCAGTTCTTC. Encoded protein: CASSFGTGYNEQFF.

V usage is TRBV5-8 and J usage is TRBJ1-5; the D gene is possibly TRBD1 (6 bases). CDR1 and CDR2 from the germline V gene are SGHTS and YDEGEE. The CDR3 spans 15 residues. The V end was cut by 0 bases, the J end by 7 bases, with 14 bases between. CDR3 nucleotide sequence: TGTGCCAGCAGCTTGGCTCGGGGGCCGGGACAGCCCCAGCATTTT. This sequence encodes CASSLARGPGQPQHF.

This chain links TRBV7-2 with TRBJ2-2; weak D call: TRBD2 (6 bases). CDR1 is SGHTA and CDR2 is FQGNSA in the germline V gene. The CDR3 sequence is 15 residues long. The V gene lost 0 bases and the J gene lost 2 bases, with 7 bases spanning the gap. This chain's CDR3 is CASSLAGGNTGELFF. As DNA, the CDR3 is TGTGCCAGCAGCTTAGCGGGGGGAAACACCGGGGAGCTGTTTTTT.

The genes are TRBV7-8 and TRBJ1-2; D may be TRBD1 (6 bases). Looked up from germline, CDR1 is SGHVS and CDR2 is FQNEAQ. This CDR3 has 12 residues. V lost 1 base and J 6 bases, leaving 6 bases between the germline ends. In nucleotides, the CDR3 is TGTGCCAGCAGCTTAGGGACAGATGGCTACACCTTC. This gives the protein CASSLGTDGYTF.

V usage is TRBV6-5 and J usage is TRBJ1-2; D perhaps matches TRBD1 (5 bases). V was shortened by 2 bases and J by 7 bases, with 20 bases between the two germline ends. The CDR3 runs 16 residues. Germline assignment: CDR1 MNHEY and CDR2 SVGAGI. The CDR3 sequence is CASSYRAGGISSGYTF. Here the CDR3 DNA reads TGTGCCAGCAGTTACAGGGCGGGGGGGATCTCGAGTGGCTACACCTTC.

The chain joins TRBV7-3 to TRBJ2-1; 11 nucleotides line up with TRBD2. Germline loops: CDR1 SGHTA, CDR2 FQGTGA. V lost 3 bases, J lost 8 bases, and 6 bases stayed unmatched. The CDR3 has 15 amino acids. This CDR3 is CASSFEGLAGDEQFF. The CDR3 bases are TGTGCCAGCAGCTTTGAAGGACTAGCGGGCGATGAGCAGTTCTTC.

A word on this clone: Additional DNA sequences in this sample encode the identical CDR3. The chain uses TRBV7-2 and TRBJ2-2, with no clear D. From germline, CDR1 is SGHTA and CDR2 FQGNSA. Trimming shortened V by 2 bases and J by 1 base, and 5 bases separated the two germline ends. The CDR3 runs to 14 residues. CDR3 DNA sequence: TGTGCCAGCAGCTTATTTCAGAACACCGGGGAGCTGTTTTTT. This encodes CASSLFQNTGELFF.

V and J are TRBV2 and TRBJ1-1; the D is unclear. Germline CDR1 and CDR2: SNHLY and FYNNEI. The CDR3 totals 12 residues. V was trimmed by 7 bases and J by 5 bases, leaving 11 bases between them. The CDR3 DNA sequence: TGTGCCAGCAAGTGGATAGGGACTGAAGCTTTCTTT. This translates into CASKWIGTEAFF.

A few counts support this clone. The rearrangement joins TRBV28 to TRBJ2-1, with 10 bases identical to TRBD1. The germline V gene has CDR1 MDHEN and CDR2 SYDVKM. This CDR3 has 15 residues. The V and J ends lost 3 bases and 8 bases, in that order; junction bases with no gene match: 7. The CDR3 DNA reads TGTGCCAGCAGTTTCCCGACAGGGGGCAGGGATGAGCAGTTCTTC. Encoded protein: CASSFPTGGRDEQFF.

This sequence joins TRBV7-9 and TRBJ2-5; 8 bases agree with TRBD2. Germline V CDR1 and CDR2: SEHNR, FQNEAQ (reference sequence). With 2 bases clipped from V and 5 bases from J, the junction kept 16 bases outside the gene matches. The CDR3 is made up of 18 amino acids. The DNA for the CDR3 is TGTGCCAGCAGCTTAATAGCGGGATGGACCCGAAACCCGGAGACCCAGTACTTC. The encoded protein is CASSLIAGWTRNPETQYF.

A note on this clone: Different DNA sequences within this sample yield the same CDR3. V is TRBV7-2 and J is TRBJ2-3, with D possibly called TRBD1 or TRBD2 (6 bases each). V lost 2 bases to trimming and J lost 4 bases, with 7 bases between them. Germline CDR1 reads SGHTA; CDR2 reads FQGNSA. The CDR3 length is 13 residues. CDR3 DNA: TGTGCCAGCAGCTTAAGGGGGGCAGATACGCAGTATTTT. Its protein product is CASSLRGADTQYF.

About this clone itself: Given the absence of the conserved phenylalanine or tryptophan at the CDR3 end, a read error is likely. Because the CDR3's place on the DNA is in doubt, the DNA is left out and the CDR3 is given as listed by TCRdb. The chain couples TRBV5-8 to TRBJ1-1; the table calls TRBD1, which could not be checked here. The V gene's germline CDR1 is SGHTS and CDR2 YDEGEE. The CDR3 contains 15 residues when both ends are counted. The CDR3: CASSFEPDGRAGYLV.

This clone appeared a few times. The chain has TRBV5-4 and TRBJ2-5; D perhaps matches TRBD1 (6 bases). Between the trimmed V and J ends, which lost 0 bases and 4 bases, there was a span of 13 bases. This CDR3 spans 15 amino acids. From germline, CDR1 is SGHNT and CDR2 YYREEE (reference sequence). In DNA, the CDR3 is TGTGCCAGCAGCTTGGGAGGGGGAGTGAGAGAGACCCAGTACTTC. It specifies CASSLGGGVRETQYF.

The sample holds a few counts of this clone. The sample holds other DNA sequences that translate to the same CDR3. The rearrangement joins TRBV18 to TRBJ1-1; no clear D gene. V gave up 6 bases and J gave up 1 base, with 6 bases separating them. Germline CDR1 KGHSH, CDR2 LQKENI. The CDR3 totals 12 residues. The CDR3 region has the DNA TGTGCCAGCTCTCCCCAGAACACTGAAGCTTTCTTT. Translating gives CASSPQNTEAFF. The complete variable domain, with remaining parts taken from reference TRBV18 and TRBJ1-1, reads NAGVMQNPRHLVRRRGQEARLRCSPMKGHSHVYWYRQLPEEGLKFMVYLQKENIIDESGMPKERFSAEFPKEGPSILRIQQVVRGDSAAYFCASSPQNTEAFFGQGTRLTVV.

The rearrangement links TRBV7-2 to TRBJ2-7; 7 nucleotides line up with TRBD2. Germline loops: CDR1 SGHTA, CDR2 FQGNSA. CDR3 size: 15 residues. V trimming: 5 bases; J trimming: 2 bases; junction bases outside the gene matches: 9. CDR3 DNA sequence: TGTGCCAGCAGCCACGTGGGGGAGGGACCCTACGAGCAGTACTTC. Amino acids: CASSHVGEGPYEQYF.